This passage covers 28 T cell receptor beta chains from one sample sequenced in a study of cytomegalovirus exposure and HLA in healthy donors. The PCR employed 60 Vbeta primers together with 13 Jbeta primers. This table comes from immunoSEQ multiplex PCR, and its TCRdb copy is limited to in-frame clones, with some not included. The data show more than 100,000 clones, with roughly 89% seen just once and about 5.5% held by the top ten. The source material was PBMCs. These receptors all stem from a woman aged 30 to 39 in good health and CMV-seronegative.

The chain joins TRBV11-2 to TRBJ1-5, with TRBD1 identical over 7 bases. Germline V gene sequence: CDR1 SGHAT, CDR2 FQNNGV. J lost 4 bases, V lost 4 bases, and 4 bases had no gene match. The CDR3 totals 14 residues. CDR3 residues: CASSSTGMNQPQHF. The CDR3 bases are TGTGCCAGCAGCTCGACAGGGATGAATCAGCCCCAGCATTTT.

The V and J genes are TRBV2 and TRBJ2-4; the match to TRBD1 covers 7 bases. CDR1 is SNHLY, CDR2 FYNNEI, per germline. The CDR3 runs to 14 residues. J was trimmed by 3 bases and V by 4 bases; bases with no gene match: 3. In DNA, the CDR3 is TGTGCCAGCAGTGCTGGACAGGTCAAAAACATTCAGTACTTC. Its translation is CASSAGQVKNIQYF.

In this sample, this clone turned up once. The rearrangement uses TRBV28 and TRBJ1-5; TRBD1 agrees at 11 bases. The CDR3 runs to 18 residues. V trimming: 6 bases; J trimming: 7 bases; junction bases outside the gene matches: 17. Looked up from germline, CDR1 is MDHEN and CDR2 is SYDVKM. CDR3 in DNA: TGTGCCAGCAGGGAGGGACAGGGGGATGAGCATACGATCCAGCCCCAGCATTTT. This encodes CASREGQGDEHTIQPQHF.

This chain joins TRBV7-2 and TRBJ2-1; 10 nucleotides align to TRBD2. With 5 bases clipped from V and 7 bases from J, the junction kept 5 bases outside the gene matches. This CDR3 comprises 14 residues. Germline assignment: CDR1 SGHTA and CDR2 FQGNSA. This CDR3 is CASSPSGSRNEQFF. CDR3 DNA: TGTGCCAGCAGCCCTAGCGGGAGTAGGAATGAGCAGTTCTTC.

This clone occurred once. The V and J genes are TRBV5-6 and TRBJ1-3; no clear D. Trimming took 4 bases from V and 1 from J, leaving 12 bases between them. The CDR3 extends over 15 amino acids. From germline, CDR1 is SGHDT and CDR2 YYEEEE. The CDR3 spells CASSPFGISGNTIYF. The CDR3, as DNA: TGTGCCAGCAGCCCCTTCGGGATTTCTGGAAACACCATATATTTT.

The chain employs TRBV4-2 and TRBJ1-2; TRBD1 agrees at 9 bases. CDR1 is LGHNA, CDR2 YNFKEQ, per germline. With 5 bases clipped from V and 3 bases from J, the junction kept 7 bases outside the gene matches. The CDR3 totals 15 residues. This CDR3 reads CASSIRQGEDYGYTF. The CDR3 nucleotides read TGTGCCAGCAGCATTCGACAGGGGGAAGACTATGGCTACACCTTC.

The chain employs TRBV27 and TRBJ2-1; 12 positions agree with TRBD2. J lost 4 bases, V lost 5 bases, and 12 bases had no gene match. Germline CDR1 reads MNHEY; CDR2 reads SMNVEV (reference sequence). This CDR3 comprises 18 residues. CDR3 bases: TGTGCCAGCAGTGCCACCGCCGGACTAGCGGGAAGATACAATGAGCAGTTCTTC. Translated, it gives CASSATAGLAGRYNEQFF.

The genes are TRBV18 and TRBJ2-5; TRBD1 aligns across 8 bases. Germline V gene sequence: CDR1 KGHSH, CDR2 LQKENI. The CDR3 spans 15 residues. V lost 3 bases and J lost 5; bases outside the gene matches: 8. The CDR3 here is CASSPMTGAGETQYF. For the CDR3, the DNA is TGTGCCAGCTCACCGATGACAGGGGCGGGTGAGACCCAGTACTTC.

Here the CDR3 reads CATSRGLAASYEQYF. The CDR3 DNA reads as TGTGCCACCAGCAGAGGTTTAGCGGCCTCCTACGAGCAGTACTTC. The J gene is TRBJ2-7, the V gene TRBV15, with TRBD2 as a possible D gene (6 bases). Germline CDR1 reads LNHNV; CDR2 reads YYDKDF (reference sequence). This CDR3 is built from 15 residues. The V and J ends lost 1 base and 0 bases respectively, with 10 bases between them.

The chain has TRBV9 and TRBJ1-2; D is undetermined. The CDR3 runs 15 residues. Per germline, CDR1 SGDLS and CDR2 YYNGEE. Trimming left V 3 bases short and J 4 bases short, with 16 bases between. The CDR3 DNA is TGTGCCAGCAGCGGATGGGGAGATCGGAGCTATGGCTACACCTTC. Encoded protein: CASSGWGDRSYGYTF.

The rearrangement links TRBV7-9 to TRBJ2-2; no clear D gene. CDR3 length: 12 residues. The V and J ends lost 6 bases and 2 bases respectively, with 4 bases between them. CDR1 SEHNR and CDR2 FQNEAQ come from the germline V gene (reference sequence). DNA for the CDR3: TGTGCCAGCAGTTATAACACCGGGGAGCTGTTTTTT. Translating it yields CASSYNTGELFF.

This clone was observed a few times. This sequence joins TRBV5-1 and TRBJ2-3, with D possibly matching TRBD2 (5 bases). The V and J ends lost 2 bases and 1 base respectively, with 11 bases between them. The CDR3 is 15 residues long. Germline V gene data show CDR1 as SGHRS and CDR2 as YFSETQ. The CDR3 coding sequence is TGCGCCAGCAGCTTAGCTAATAGCGGCACAGATACGCAGTATTTT. Protein sequence: CASSLANSGTDTQYF.

V usage is TRBV5-8 and J usage is TRBJ1-5, with 7 nucleotides matching TRBD1. This CDR3 has 15 residues. CDR1 and CDR2 (germline): SGHTS, YDEGEE. With 4 bases clipped from V and 5 bases from J, the junction kept 9 bases outside the gene matches. The CDR3 DNA reads as TGTGCCAGCAGCCCGGGGACAGTGGGGGATCAGCCCCAGCATTTT. This translates into CASSPGTVGDQPQHF. The full variable domain, its missing parts supplied by reference TRBV5-8 and TRBJ1-5, is EAGVTQSPTHLIKTRGQQATLRCSPISGHTSVYWYQQALGLGLQFLLWYDEGEERNRGNFPPRFSGRQFPNYSSELNVNALELEDSALYLCASSPGTVGDQPQHFGDGTRLSIL.

This chain joins TRBV9 and TRBJ2-1; 10 bases are shared with TRBD2. Germline CDR1 reads SGDLS; CDR2 reads YYNGEE. The CDR3 spans 15 residues. V was clipped by 0 bases and J by 3 bases; unmatched bases: 0. CDR3 sequence reads: CASSVVAGGYNEQFF. CDR3 nucleotides: TGTGCCAGCAGCGTAGTAGCGGGGGGCTACAATGAGCAGTTCTTC. The entire variable domain, with the rest obtained from reference TRBV9 and TRBJ2-1, is as follows: DSGVTQTPKHLITATGQRVTLRCSPRSGDLSVYWYQQSLDQGLQFLIQYYNGEERAKGNILERFSAQQFPDLHSELNLSSLELGDSALYFCASSVVAGGYNEQFFGPGTRLTVL.

J is TRBJ2-7 and V is TRBV19; possibly TRBD1 for D (5 bases). Germline lookup yields CDR1 LNHDA and CDR2 SQIVND (reference sequence). The CDR3 spans 18 residues. The ends were cut back, 1 base at V and 2 bases at J, with 21 bases in the middle. The CDR3 here is CASSIVAGKSSSAYEQYF. In DNA, the CDR3 is TGTGCCAGTAGTATAGTGGCAGGGAAGTCCTCAAGTGCCTACGAGCAGTACTTC.

This chain connects TRBV7-2 to TRBJ2-5; 9 bases are a match to TRBD2. Germline CDR1 is SGHTA and CDR2 is FQGNSA. This CDR3 comprises 16 residues. The junction had 7 bases not matched to a gene; V was cut back by 5 bases and J by 0 bases. The CDR3 here is CASSPIAGDHQETQYF. For the CDR3, the DNA is TGTGCCAGCAGCCCGATAGCGGGGGACCACCAAGAGACCCAGTACTTC.

CDR3 coding DNA: TGTGCCATCAGGACCCCTCGGGGACAGGAATACAATGAGCAGTTCTTC. Translating it yields CAIRTPRGQEYNEQFF. V is TRBV10-3 and J is TRBJ2-1; 8 bases are shared with TRBD1. Germline V gene data show CDR1 as ENHRY and CDR2 as SYGVKD. This CDR3 region has 16 residues. J was trimmed by 4 bases and V by 6 bases; bases with no gene match: 11.

The chain has TRBV7-6 and TRBJ2-5; possibly TRBD1 for D (5 bases). Germline-derived CDR1 and CDR2 are SGHVS and FNYEAQ. V was clipped by 1 base and J by 1 base, with 13 bases between them. This CDR3 comprises 16 residues. The DNA for the CDR3 is TGTGCCAGCAGCTTAGAAGCAGGGATGGGCCAAGAGACCCAGTACTTC. It codes for CASSLEAGMGQETQYF.

On this clone itself: This likely comes from a read error, as the CDR3 has no conserved phenylalanine or tryptophan at its end. The chain links TRBV2 to TRBJ1-5; no clear D gene. Trimming left V 3 bases short and J 0 bases short, with 12 bases between. The germline CDR1 and CDR2 sequences are SNHLY and FYNNEI. This CDR3 has 16 amino acids. The CDR3: CASSDPDWYSNQPQHL. CDR3 in DNA: TGTGCCAGCAGTGACCCCGACTGGTATAGCAATCAGCCCCAGCATCTT.

The chain carries TRBV6-1 and TRBJ2-5, with 8 bases matching TRBD1. The germline V gene encodes CDR1 MNHNS and CDR2 SASEGT. V lost 4 bases and J lost 3; bases outside the gene matches: 10. This CDR3 is built from 16 residues. CDR3: CASSAGTGRFEETQYF. CDR3 nucleotide sequence: TGTGCCAGCAGTGCCGGGACAGGACGTTTTGAAGAGACCCAGTACTTC.

The J gene is TRBJ2-1, the V gene TRBV5-1; D gene uncertain. V lost 0 bases, J lost 9 bases, and 4 bases lay in between. The CDR3 has 11 residues. Germline V CDR1 and CDR2: SGHRS, YFSETQ. This CDR3 reads CASSLAGEQFF. CDR3 nucleotide sequence: TGCGCCAGCAGCTTGGCAGGTGAGCAGTTCTTC.

This clone was counted a single time. The gene calls are TRBV13 and TRBJ1-6, with 8 bases aligning to TRBD1. CDR3 length: 14 residues. Unmatched junction bases numbered 3, after V lost 5 bases and J lost 6 bases. Germline V gene lookup returns CDR1 PRHDT and CDR2 FYEKMQ (reference sequence). The CDR3 DNA reads as TGTGCCAGCAGCCTGACAGGGGTTAATTCACCCCTCCACTTT. Protein sequence: CASSLTGVNSPLHF.

The chain joins TRBV25-1 to TRBJ2-6, with TRBD2 as a possible D gene (5 bases). The V and J ends lost 4 bases and 0 bases respectively, with 13 bases between them. Germline-derived CDR1 and CDR2 are MGHDK and SYGVNS. This CDR3 has 17 amino acids. The CDR3 nucleotides read TGTGCCAGCAGTGGGAGTTGGGAGTTCTCTGGGGCCAACGTCCTGACTTTC. It encodes CASSGSWEFSGANVLTF.

This clone was counted once. The rearrangement links TRBV7-8 to TRBJ2-5; 9 nucleotides match TRBD2. This CDR3 comprises 16 residues. CDR1 and CDR2 from the germline V gene are SGHVS and FQNEAQ. V shed 5 bases, J shed 2 bases, and the junction held 9 bases outside the gene matches. The CDR3 DNA sequence: TGTGCCAGCAGCCTGGATTCGCGGGGGGGACAAGAGACCCAGTACTTC. Translation gives CASSLDSRGGQETQYF.

The gene calls are TRBV30 and TRBJ1-5; D not resolved. CDR3 length equals 13 residues. V was cut by 1 base and J by 6 bases, with 10 bases left in between. Germline CDR1 is GTSNPN and CDR2 is SVGIG (reference sequence). Written as DNA, the CDR3 is TGTGCCTGGAGTGGACTGGATCTTCAGCCCCAGCATTTT. Translation gives CAWSGLDLQPQHF.

This chain links TRBV10-3 with TRBJ2-1; 8 bases are a match to TRBD1. The CDR3 spans 13 residues. Germline CDR1 reads ENHRY; CDR2 reads SYGVKD. The V segment lost 9 bases and the J segment 5 bases; nucleotides outside the gene matches: 6. CDR3 coding DNA: TGTGCCATTGCCGGGACAGGTAACAATGAGCAGTTCTTC. Its protein is CAIAGTGNNEQFF.

V is TRBV4-1 and J is TRBJ2-1; TRBD1 is a possible D gene (8 bases). The CDR3 is 17 amino acids. V lost 4 bases and J 8 bases, leaving 24 bases between the germline ends. Germline values: CDR1 MGHRA, CDR2 YSYEKL. CDR3 region: CASSLARTGGGYDEQFF. CDR3 sequence (DNA): TGCGCCAGCAGCCTCGCCCGAACAGGGGGGGGTTACGATGAGCAGTTCTTC.

A remark on this clone: One junction end disagrees with the germline gene, perhaps due to a read error. V and J are TRBV7-7 and TRBJ2-3, with 9 bases that match TRBD1. This CDR3 comprises 15 residues. The germline gives CDR1 SSHAT, CDR2 FNYEAQ (reference sequence). The CDR3 protein is CASSPGQGNTDTQYF. CDR3 in DNA: TGTGCTAGCAGCCCGGGACAGGGAAACACAGATACGCAGTATTTT.